Listed below are T cell receptor beta chains from one sample, sequenced in a study of shared clonotypes between healthy human individuals. The table came from immunoSEQ multiplex PCR; TCRdb's copy has only in-frame clones and leaves some out. The sample has under 2.5 million clones, under 95% seen once; the top ten hold 0.3% to 0.45%. The sequenced material came from naive CD4+ T cells from PBMCs. These receptor sequences come from a man younger than 30 in good health. Some clones in this sample may be carry-over from other donors' samples. CDR3s include the opening cysteine and the closing phenylalanine or tryptophan.

V: TRBV19
CDR3: CASSIGTYGGEQYF

V: TRBV29-1
CDR3: CSALRQSRREGRTDTQYF

V: TRBV6-5
CDR3: CASSYGPGGRTEAFF

V: TRBV27
CDR3: CASSLREAPYEQYF

V: TRBV28
CDR3: CASIGAGNLNAYEQYF

V: TRBV11-3
CDR3: CASSTSFSGISPHTDTQYF

V: TRBV5-5
CDR3: CASSWRDRTPSPFF

V: TRBV5-1
CDR3: CASSYGIAGGYEQYF

V: TRBV7-9
CDR3: CASSTGTGVTDTQYF

V: TRBV27
CDR3: CASSLGRRGNTIYF

V: TRBV30
CDR3: CAWRGQGAGELFF

V: TRBV14
CDR3: CASSQLIGGQQFF

V: TRBV28
CDR3: CASSLSLNGYTF

V: TRBV11-1
CDR3: CASSLGPAYNEQFF

V: TRBV11-2
CDR3: CASSPSLASGELFF

V: TRBV7-9
CDR3: CASSRIAGDYNEQFF

V: TRBV5-1
CDR3: CASSPRVGTGSTEAFF

V: TRBV5-1
CDR3: CASTISGTPGGTEAFF

V: TRBV7-2
CDR3: CASSLETAIFSYEQYF

V: TRBV27
CDR3: CASSRRQTFTDTQYF

V: TRBV29-1
CDR3: CSVCGGQGQETQYF

V: TRBV10-3
CDR3: CAISESTYSGANVLTF

V: TRBV28
CDR3: CASSLSGAEAFF

V: TRBV4-2
CDR3: CASSQLWGNTIYF

V: TRBV4-1
CDR3: CASSQENRERLFF

V: TRBV6-1
CDR3: CASAPGHIYEQYF

V: TRBV4-2
CDR3: CASSQEGENTEAFF

V: TRBV4-3
CDR3: CASSQDHSGRGGYSTDTQYF

V: TRBV5-1
CDR3: CASRGVTEAFF

V: TRBV15
CDR3: CATSRDITGIDGYTF

V: TRBV18
CDR3: CASSRTRGGNTEAFF

V: TRBV27
CDR3: CASSLTPGGSTEAFF

V: TRBV28
CDR3: CASSNVGRREQYF

V: TRBV19
CDR3: CASSKREGGADTQYF

V: TRBV2
CDR3: CASSEAWGEKLFF

V: TRBV6-1
CDR3: CASSEARGRTEAFF

V: TRBV28
CDR3: CASSFRRGTEAFF